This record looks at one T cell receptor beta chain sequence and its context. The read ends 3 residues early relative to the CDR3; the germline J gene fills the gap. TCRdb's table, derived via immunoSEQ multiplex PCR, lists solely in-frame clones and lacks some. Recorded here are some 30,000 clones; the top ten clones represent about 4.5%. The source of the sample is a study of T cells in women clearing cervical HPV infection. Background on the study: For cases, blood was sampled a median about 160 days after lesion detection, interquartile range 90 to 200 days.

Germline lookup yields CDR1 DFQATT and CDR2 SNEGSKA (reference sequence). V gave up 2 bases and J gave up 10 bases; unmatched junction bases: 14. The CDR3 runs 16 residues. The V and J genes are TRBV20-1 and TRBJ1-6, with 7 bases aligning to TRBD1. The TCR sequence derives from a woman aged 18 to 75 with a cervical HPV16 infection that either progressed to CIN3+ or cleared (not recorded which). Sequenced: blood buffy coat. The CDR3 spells CSARSQWKGARSPLHF. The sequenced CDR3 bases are TGCAGTGCTAGATCCCAGTGGAAGGGGGCTCGATCACCC.